Below are 5 T cell receptor beta chains sequenced from a single sample in a study of beta chain features in type 1 diabetes. TCRB transcripts that were expressed got sequenced, as all of the isolated RNA had been reverse transcribed. Some clones are missing from TCRdb's copy, which holds only in-frame ones; the method was immunoSEQ multiplex PCR. The table includes hundreds of thousands of clones, 9.6% detected once. Sequencing was carried out using naive CD4+ T cells from blood. The origin of the receptors is a woman aged 18-35 years in good health.

In regard to this clone: At one boundary the junction diverges from the germline segment, which might be a read error. The chain carries TRBV15 and TRBJ2-7, with 12 bases matching TRBD2. The CDR3 is 15 residues long. The germline V gene has CDR1 LNHNV and CDR2 YYDKDF (reference sequence). DNA of the CDR3: TGTGCCACCACCAGACTAGCGGGAGTCGCCTACGAGCAGTACTTC. It translates to CATTRLAGVAYEQYF.

This clone was observed a handful of times. The chain uses TRBV7-3 and TRBJ2-1, with TRBD2 matching 7 bases. CDR3 size: 14 residues. The germline V gene has CDR1 SGHTA and CDR2 FQGTGA. The ends lost 5 bases at V and 6 bases at J; junction bases unmatched: 7. The CDR3 sequence: CASSAPGLSNEQFF. The CDR3 DNA reads TGTGCCAGCAGCGCGCCGGGACTAAGCAATGAGCAGTTCTTC.

V is TRBV11-2 and J is TRBJ1-2; 11 bases align to TRBD1. The CDR3 is 15 residues long. Trimming took 1 base from V and 8 from J; bases not matched to a gene: 6. Germline values: CDR1 SGHAT, CDR2 FQNNGV. This chain's CDR3 is CASSLAAGQGDGYTF. For the CDR3, the DNA is TGTGCCAGCAGCTTAGCCGCGGGACAGGGGGACGGCTACACCTTC.

The chain couples TRBV29-1 to TRBJ2-2; D gene unclear. V gave up 3 bases and J gave up 7 bases, with 6 bases separating them. Looked up from germline, CDR1 is SQVTM and CDR2 is ANQGSEA. This CDR3 spans 11 amino acids. The CDR3 DNA follows: TGCAGCGTTGACTCCGGCGGGGAGCTGTTTTTT. This translates into CSVDSGGELFF.

The sample holds many counts of this clone. V gene TRBV29-1 combines with J gene TRBJ1-2; no firm D call. The CDR3 contains 8 residues. Germline V lookup: CDR1 SQVTM, CDR2 ANQGSEA. The V gene lost 8 bases and the J gene lost 12 bases, with 10 bases spanning the gap. For the CDR3, the DNA is TGCAGCACGAACCGGGACACCTTC. It specifies CSTNRDTF.